Reported below is one TCR beta chain. As yet, its antigen is unknown. This CDR3 comprises 16 residues. The trim removed 3 bases at V and 0 bases at J, leaving 5 bases unmatched. Germline CDR1 is SGHVS and CDR2 is FNYEAQ. Profiled with immunoSEQ multiplex PCR; TCRdb holds only in-frame clones, not every one. In the table there are 40,000 to 55,000 clones, around three quarters of which are singletons. This sample is drawn from a study of T cells in localized non-small cell lung cancer. Study-level points and caveats: The study linked higher blood T cell density to longer overall survival. Peak T cell clonality was found in uninvolved adjacent lung, exceeding tumor.

The material was PBMCs, obtained before any cancer treatment. The TCR originated in a woman aged 35 to 69 with stage II lung adenocarcinoma. The J gene is TRBJ2-1, the V gene TRBV7-6; TRBD2 matches 7 bases. In DNA, the CDR3 is TGTGCCAGCAGCTTGGGAGGGGCTGGCTCCTACAATGAGCAGTTCTTC. Translation gives CASSLGGAGSYNEQFF.